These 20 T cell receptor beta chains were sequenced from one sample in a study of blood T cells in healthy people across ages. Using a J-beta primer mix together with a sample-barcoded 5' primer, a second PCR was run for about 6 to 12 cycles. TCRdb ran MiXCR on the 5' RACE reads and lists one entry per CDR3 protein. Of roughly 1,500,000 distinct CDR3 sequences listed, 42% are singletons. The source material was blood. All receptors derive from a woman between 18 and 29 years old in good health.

The CDR3 region has the DNA TGTGCCAGCAGTTGCTCCCCCCCAGCGGGAATCTACAATGAGCAGTACTTC. Amino acids: CASSCSPPAGIYNEQYF. The rearrangement uses TRBV6-6 and TRBJ2-5, with TRBD2 identical over 7 bases. Trimming removed 4 bases from V and 11 bases from J; junction bases left unmatched: 22. CDR3 size: 17 residues. Germline loops: CDR1 MNHNY, CDR2 SVGAGI (reference sequence).

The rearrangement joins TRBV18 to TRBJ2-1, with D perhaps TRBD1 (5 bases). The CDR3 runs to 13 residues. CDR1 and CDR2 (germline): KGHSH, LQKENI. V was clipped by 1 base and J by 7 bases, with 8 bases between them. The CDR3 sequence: CASSPRTRNEQFF. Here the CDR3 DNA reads TGTGCCAGCTCACCACGGACACGAAATGAGCAGTTCTTC.

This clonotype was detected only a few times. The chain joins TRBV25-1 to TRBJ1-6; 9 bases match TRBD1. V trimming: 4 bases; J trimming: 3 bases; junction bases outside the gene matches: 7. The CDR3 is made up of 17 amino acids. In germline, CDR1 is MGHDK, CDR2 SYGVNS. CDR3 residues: CASSAGQGQIYNSPLHF. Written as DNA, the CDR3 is TGTGCCAGCAGTGCGGGACAGGGACAAATCTATAATTCACCCCTCCACTTT.

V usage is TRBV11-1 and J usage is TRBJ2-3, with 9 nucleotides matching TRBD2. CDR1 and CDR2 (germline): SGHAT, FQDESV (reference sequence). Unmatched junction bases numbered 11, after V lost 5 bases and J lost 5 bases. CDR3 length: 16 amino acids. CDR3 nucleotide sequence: TGTGCCAGCAGCGGGACCGATGCGGGGGGGCAAGATACGCAGTATTTT. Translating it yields CASSGTDAGGQDTQYF.

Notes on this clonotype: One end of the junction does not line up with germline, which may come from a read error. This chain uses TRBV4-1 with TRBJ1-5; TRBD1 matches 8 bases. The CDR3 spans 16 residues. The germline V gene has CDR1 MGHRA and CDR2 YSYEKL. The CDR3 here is CASSQAGGFSNQPRHF. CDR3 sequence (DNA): TGCGCCAGCAGCCAAGCAGGGGGCTTCAGCAATCAGCCCCGGCATTTT.

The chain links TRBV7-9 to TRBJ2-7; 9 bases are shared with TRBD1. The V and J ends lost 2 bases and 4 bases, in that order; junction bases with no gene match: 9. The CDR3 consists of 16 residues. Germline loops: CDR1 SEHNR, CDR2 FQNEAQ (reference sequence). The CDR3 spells CASSLNVRTGDYEQYF. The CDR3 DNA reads TGTGCCAGCAGCTTAAATGTGCGGACAGGGGATTACGAGCAGTACTTC.

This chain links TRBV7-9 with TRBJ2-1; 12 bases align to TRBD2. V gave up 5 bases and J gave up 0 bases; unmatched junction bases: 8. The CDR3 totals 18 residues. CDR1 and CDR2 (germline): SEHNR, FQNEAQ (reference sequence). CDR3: CASSPSGRAGRSYNEQFF. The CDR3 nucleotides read TGTGCCAGCAGCCCTAGCGGGAGGGCAGGTCGCTCCTACAATGAGCAGTTCTTC. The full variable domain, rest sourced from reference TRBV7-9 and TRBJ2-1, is DTGVSQNPRHKITKRGQNVTFRCDPISEHNRLYWYRQTLGQGPEFLTYFQNEAQLEKSRLLSDRFSAERPKGSFSTLEIQRTEQGDSAMYLCASSPSGRAGRSYNEQFFGPGTRLTVL.

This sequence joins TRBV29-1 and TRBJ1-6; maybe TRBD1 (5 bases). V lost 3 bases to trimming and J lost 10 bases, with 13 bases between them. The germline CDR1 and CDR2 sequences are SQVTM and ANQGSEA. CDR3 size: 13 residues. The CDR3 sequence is CSVDVGAGSPLHF. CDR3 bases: TGCAGCGTTGATGTTGGGGCAGGGTCACCCCTCCACTTT.

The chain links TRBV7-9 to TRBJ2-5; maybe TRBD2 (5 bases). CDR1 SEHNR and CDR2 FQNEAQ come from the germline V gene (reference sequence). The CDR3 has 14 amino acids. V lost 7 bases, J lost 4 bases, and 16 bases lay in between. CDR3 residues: CASNPVGGGETQYF. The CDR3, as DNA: TGTGCCAGCAACCCGGTGGGTGGAGGAGAGACCCAGTACTTC.

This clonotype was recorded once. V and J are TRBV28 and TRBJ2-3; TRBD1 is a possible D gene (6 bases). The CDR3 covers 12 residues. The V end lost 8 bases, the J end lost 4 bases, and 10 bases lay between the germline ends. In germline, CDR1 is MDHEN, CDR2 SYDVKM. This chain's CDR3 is CASPDSSDTQYF. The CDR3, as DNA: TGTGCCAGCCCGGACAGCTCAGATACGCAGTATTTT. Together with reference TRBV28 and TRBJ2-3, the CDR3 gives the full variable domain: DVKVTQSSRYLVKRTGEKVFLECVQDMDHENMFWYRQDPGLGLRLIYFSYDVKMKEKGDIPEGYSVSREKKERFSLILESASTNQTSMYLCASPDSSDTQYFGPGTRLTVL.

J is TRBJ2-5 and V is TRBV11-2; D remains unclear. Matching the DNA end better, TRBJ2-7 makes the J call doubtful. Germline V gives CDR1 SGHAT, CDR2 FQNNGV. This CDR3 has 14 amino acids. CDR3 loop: CASSLARSFDEQYF. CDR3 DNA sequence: TGTGCCAGCAGCTTGGCGCGGTCGTTCGACGAGCAGTACTTC.

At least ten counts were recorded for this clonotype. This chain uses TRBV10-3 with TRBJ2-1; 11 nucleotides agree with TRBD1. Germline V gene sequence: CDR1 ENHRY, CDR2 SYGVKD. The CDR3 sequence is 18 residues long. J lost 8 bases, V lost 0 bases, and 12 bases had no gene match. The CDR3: CAISESTLPGQGGHEQFF. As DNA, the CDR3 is TGTGCCATCAGTGAGTCGACCCTTCCGGGACAGGGGGGTCATGAGCAGTTCTTC.

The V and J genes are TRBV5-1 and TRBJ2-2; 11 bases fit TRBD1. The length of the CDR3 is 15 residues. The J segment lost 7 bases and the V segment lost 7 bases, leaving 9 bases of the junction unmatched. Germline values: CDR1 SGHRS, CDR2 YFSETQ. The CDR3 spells CASRWTGGLIGELFF. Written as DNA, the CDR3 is TGCGCCAGCCGGTGGACAGGGGGCTTGATCGGGGAGCTGTTTTTT. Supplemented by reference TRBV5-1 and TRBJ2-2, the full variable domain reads KAGVTQTPRYLIKTRGQQVTLSCSPISGHRSVSWYQQTPGQGLQFLFEYFSETQRNKGNFPGRFSGRQFSNSRSEMNVSTLELGDSALYLCASRWTGGLIGELFFGEGSRLTVL.

The CDR3 spells CASSVPAGETQYF. In DNA form, the CDR3 reads TGTGCCAGCAGTGTACCAGCGGGAGAGACCCAGTACTTC. This chain connects TRBV28 to TRBJ2-5; a weak D match, TRBD2 (6 bases). Germline V gene sequence: CDR1 MDHEN, CDR2 SYDVKM. Between the trimmed V and J ends, which lost 5 bases and 4 bases, there was a span of 11 bases. The CDR3 is 13 residues long.

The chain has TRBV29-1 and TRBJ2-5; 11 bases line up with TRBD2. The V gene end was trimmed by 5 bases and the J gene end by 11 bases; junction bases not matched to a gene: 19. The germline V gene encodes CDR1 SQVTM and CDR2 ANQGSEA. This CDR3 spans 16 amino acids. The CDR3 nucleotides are TGCAGCGTTTTTGGTAGCGGGAGGGCCTATGGGAATGAGCAGTACTTC. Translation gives CSVFGSGRAYGNEQYF.

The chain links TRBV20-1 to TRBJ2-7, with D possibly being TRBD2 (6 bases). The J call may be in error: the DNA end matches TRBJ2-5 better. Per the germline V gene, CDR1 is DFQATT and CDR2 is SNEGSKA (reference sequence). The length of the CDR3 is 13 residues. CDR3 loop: CSGMCGEKETQYF. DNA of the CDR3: TGCAGTGGTATGTGCGGGGAAAAAGAGACCCAGTACTTC.

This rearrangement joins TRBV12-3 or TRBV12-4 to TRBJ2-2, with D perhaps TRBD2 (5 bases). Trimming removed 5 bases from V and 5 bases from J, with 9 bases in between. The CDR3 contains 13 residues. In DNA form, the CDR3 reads TGTGCCAGCAGTGAGCGGCAGACCGGGGAGCTGTTTTTT. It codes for CASSERQTGELFF.

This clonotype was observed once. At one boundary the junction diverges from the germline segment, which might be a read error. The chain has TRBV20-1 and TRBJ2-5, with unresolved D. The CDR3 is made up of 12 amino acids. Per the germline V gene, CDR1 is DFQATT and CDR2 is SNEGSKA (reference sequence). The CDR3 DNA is TGCAGTGCTAGAGATTTCCAGGAGACCCGGTACTTC. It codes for CSARDFQETRYF.

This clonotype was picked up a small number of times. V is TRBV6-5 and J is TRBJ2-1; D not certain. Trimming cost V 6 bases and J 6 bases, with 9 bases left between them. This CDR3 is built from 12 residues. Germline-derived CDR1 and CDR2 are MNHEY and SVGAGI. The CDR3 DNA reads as TGTGCCAGCAGATCGACCATCAATGAGCAGTTCTTC. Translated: CASRSTINEQFF.

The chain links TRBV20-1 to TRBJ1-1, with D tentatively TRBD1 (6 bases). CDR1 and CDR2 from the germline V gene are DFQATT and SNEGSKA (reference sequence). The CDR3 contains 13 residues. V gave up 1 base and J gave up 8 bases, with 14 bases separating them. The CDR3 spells CSARVGGRAEAFF. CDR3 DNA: TGCAGTGCTAGAGTGGGGGGGCGCGCAGAAGCTTTCTTT.